This entry is about one TCR beta chain. This sample was taken from a study of T cell responses to AZD1222 COVID-19 vaccine. Produced via immunoSEQ multiplex PCR; TCRdb's table is partial and in-frame only. Here the sample spans some 40,000 clones, around three quarters being singletons. The CDR3 consists of 16 residues. J was trimmed by 2 bases and V by 6 bases; bases with no gene match: 6. The germline V gene has CDR1 KGHSH and CDR2 LQKENI. The clonotype comes from an adult in good health. The material was peripheral blood, obtained on day 0 of AZD1222 vaccination. The chain is built from TRBV18 and TRBJ2-3, with 12 bases fitting TRBD1. The CDR3 protein is CASSAMGQGATDTQYF. CDR3 sequence (DNA): TGTGCCAGCTCCGCCATGGGACAGGGGGCCACAGATACGCAGTATTTT.